Listed here are 6 T cell receptor beta chains from one sample, sequenced in a study of T cell repertoires in cytomegalovirus infection. TCRdb passed the reads through MiXCR, listing each CDR3 protein once. The data contain over 100,000 distinct CDR3 sequences, about 9.5% of them singletons. Their cognate antigens are unknown. Sample: PBMCs, sequenced either directly or after in vitro stimulation (not recorded which). These receptors came from a human donor in good health (CMV status not recorded). Some clones in this sample may be carry-over from other donors' samples.

This clonotype was counted at least ten times. This rearrangement joins TRBV4-3 to TRBJ2-5; 8 bases match TRBD2. V lost 1 base, J lost 4 bases, and 2 bases stayed unmatched. Germline V gene data show CDR1 as LGHNA and CDR2 as YSLEER. This CDR3 has 14 residues. The CDR3 DNA sequence: TGCGCCAGCAGCCAAGGCGGGAGGTTAGAGACCCAGTACTTC. This codes for CASSQGGRLETQYF.

As for this clonotype: One end of the junction fails to match germline, which may point to a read error. V usage is TRBV24-1 and J usage is TRBJ2-1, with 8 bases identical to TRBD2. The germline V gene encodes CDR1 KGHDR and CDR2 SFDVKD. This CDR3 has 14 amino acids. CDR3 region: CATSDVGRANVQFF. CDR3 nucleotides: TGTGCCACCAGTGACGTCGGGAGGGCCAATGTGCAGTTCTTC.

This clonotype showed up many times. V and J are TRBV19 and TRBJ1-5; possible D gene TRBD1, 6 bases. The V end was cut by 3 bases, the J end by 0 bases, with 12 bases between. CDR3 length: 16 residues. The germline V gene has CDR1 LNHDA and CDR2 SQIVND (reference sequence). The CDR3 DNA follows: TGTGCCAGTAGTATTGTAGGGACATATAGCAATCAGCCCCAGCATTTT. Amino acids: CASSIVGTYSNQPQHF.

This clonotype appeared many times. The rearrangement links TRBV7-9 to TRBJ2-3; D call uncertain. Germline V gene lookup returns CDR1 SEHNR and CDR2 FQNEAQ (reference sequence). The CDR3 runs 13 residues. V was cut by 5 bases and J by 2 bases, with 8 bases left in between. For the CDR3, the DNA is TGTGCCAGCAGCCCTACCCCCACAGATACGCAGTATTTT. Protein: CASSPTPTDTQYF.

This chain links TRBV7-2 with TRBJ2-5; D remains unclear. The V gene's germline CDR1 is SGHTA and CDR2 FQGNSA. This CDR3 has 12 residues. V gave up 3 bases and J gave up 7 bases, with 9 bases separating them. CDR3 nucleotides: TGTGCCAGCAGCTTGATTTGGGGGACCCAGTACTTC. It specifies CASSLIWGTQYF.

This clonotype was seen a few times. The rearrangement links TRBV7-2 to TRBJ2-2; no clear D gene. With 1 base removed from V and 3 bases from J, the gap between germline ends came to 3 bases. The V gene's germline CDR1 is SGHTA and CDR2 FQGNSA. This CDR3 spans 13 amino acids. CDR3 loop: CASSLVYTGELFF. The CDR3 bases are TGTGCCAGCAGCTTAGTTTACACCGGGGAGCTGTTTTTT.